One and the same sample provided the 2 T cell receptor beta chains below, sequenced in a study of cytomegalovirus exposure and HLA in healthy donors. This PCR relied on a set of 60 Vbeta primers and 13 Jbeta primers. Sequencing was performed with immunoSEQ multiplex PCR; in TCRdb, only in-frame clones are kept and a portion is missing. The sample carries more than 200,000 clones, 75% to 80% recorded once. Sequenced: PBMCs. All receptors derive from a male donor in good health and CMV-seronegative.

The gene calls are TRBV9 and TRBJ1-1, with 7 bases that match TRBD1. The CDR3 consists of 14 residues. Germline CDR1 SGDLS, CDR2 YYNGEE. After removal of 4 bases from V and 3 bases from J, the junction contained 6 bases not matched to a gene. The CDR3 loop is CASSPDRVDTEAFF. In nucleotides, the CDR3 is TGTGCCAGCAGCCCAGACAGGGTGGACACTGAAGCTTTCTTT.

CDR3 sequence (DNA): TGTGCCAGCACCCCCGACCGGGAGGGCCCCAATGAGCAGTTCTTC. Protein product: CASTPDREGPNEQFF. V is TRBV28 and J is TRBJ2-1, with TRBD2 identical over 8 bases. Germline V gives CDR1 MDHEN, CDR2 SYDVKM. The V segment lost 7 bases and the J segment 6 bases; nucleotides outside the gene matches: 11. The CDR3 length is 15 residues.